The 19 T cell receptor beta chains below come from one sample, sequenced in a study of T cells after yellow fever vaccination. TCRdb fed the 5' RACE reads into MiXCR, producing one record per CDR3 protein. The sample has around 610,000 distinct CDR3 sequences; approximately 15% are singletons. Here the sequenced sample was PBMCs, taken on the day of the yellow fever booster vaccination. The receptors originated from a man aged 30-40 years who received the YFV17D yellow fever vaccine.

There are a few counts of this clonotype. V usage is TRBV11-2 and J usage is TRBJ2-7; 12 bases line up with TRBD2. Germline values: CDR1 SGHAT, CDR2 FQNNGV. The CDR3 length is 18 residues. V shed 2 bases and J 0 bases; nucleotides not matched to a gene: 8. The CDR3 sequence: CASSLFPLAGGPSYEQYF. The CDR3 DNA sequence: TGTGCCAGCAGCTTATTCCCACTAGCGGGAGGCCCCTCCTACGAGCAGTACTTC.

This clonotype appeared a few times. Here the CDR3 reads CASSPPLAGGQGEQYF. CDR3 bases: TGTGCCAGCTCACCACCCCTAGCGGGAGGGCAGGGGGAGCAGTACTTC. This chain connects TRBV18 to TRBJ2-7, with 12 bases aligning to TRBD2. Unmatched junction bases numbered 7, after V lost 0 bases and J lost 7 bases. This CDR3 has 16 amino acids. CDR1 is KGHSH, CDR2 LQKENI, per germline. The entire variable domain, with the rest obtained from reference TRBV18 and TRBJ2-7, is as follows: NAGVMQNPRHLVRRRGQEARLRCSPMKGHSHVYWYRQLPEEGLKFMVYLQKENIIDESGMPKERFSAEFPKEGPSILRIQQVVRGDSAAYFCASSPPLAGGQGEQYFGPGTRLTVT.

The chain recombines TRBV28 with TRBJ2-1; 16 bases are shared with TRBD2. This CDR3 comprises 14 residues. Trimming at V came to 8 bases and at J to 8 bases, leaving 3 bases not matched to a gene. CDR1 MDHEN and CDR2 SYDVKM come from the germline V gene. The CDR3 nucleotides read TGTGCCAGCCAGGGACTAGCGGGAGGGGATGAGCAGTTCTTC. Translated: CASQGLAGGDEQFF.

The table lists this clonotype with a few counts. The V and J genes are TRBV20-1 and TRBJ2-7; D gene uncertain. V was cut by 0 bases and J by 4 bases, with 25 bases left in between. The germline V gene encodes CDR1 DFQATT and CDR2 SNEGSKA (reference sequence). The CDR3 covers 18 residues. For the CDR3, the DNA is TGCAGTGCTAGAGAGGTGATACAAAGGAACTACCCCGCTTACGAGCAGTACTTC. This encodes CSAREVIQRNYPAYEQYF.

The CDR3: CASSLMLWGNEQFF. The CDR3 bases are TGTGCCAGCAGCTTAATGTTGTGGGGGAATGAGCAGTTCTTC. V usage is TRBV7-2 and J usage is TRBJ2-1; D may match TRBD1 or TRBD2 (5 bases each). V shed 2 bases and J shed 7 bases, with 12 bases lying between them. This CDR3 has 14 amino acids. CDR1 SGHTA and CDR2 FQGNSA come from the germline V gene. Combining the CDR3 with reference TRBV7-2 and TRBJ2-1 gives the whole variable domain GAGVSQSPSNKVTEKGKDVELRCDPISGHTALYWYRQSLGQGLEFLIYFQGNSAPDKSGLPSDRFSAERTGGSVSTLTIQRTQQEDSAVYLCASSLMLWGNEQFFGPGTRLTVL.

This clonotype was seen at least ten times. This rearrangement joins TRBV20-1 to TRBJ2-3, with 8 bases aligning to TRBD2. V lost 6 bases and J lost 2; bases outside the gene matches: 7. The CDR3 loop spans 14 amino acids. Germline CDR1 reads DFQATT; CDR2 reads SNEGSKA (reference sequence). CDR3 DNA: TGCAGTGCCCGGGGACTAGTTCCCACAGATACGCAGTATTTT. Its protein product is CSARGLVPTDTQYF.

The V call is TRBV20-1, the J call TRBJ2-7, with 7 bases identical to TRBD2. Trimming took 2 bases from V and 5 from J; bases not matched to a gene: 6. Germline V CDR1 and CDR2: DFQATT, SNEGSKA (reference sequence). The CDR3 consists of 13 residues. This CDR3 is CSARPTSVDEQYF. CDR3 nucleotide sequence: TGCAGTGCTAGACCTACTAGCGTCGACGAGCAGTACTTC.

This clonotype was seen more than once but under ten times. The chain recombines TRBV28 with TRBJ2-5; no clear D. This CDR3 has 14 amino acids. Germline-derived CDR1 and CDR2 are MDHEN and SYDVKM. Trimming pared 6 bases from V and 1 base from J, leaving 12 bases between. This chain's CDR3 is CASSQGLTQETQYF. CDR3 bases: TGTGCCAGCAGCCAAGGGCTCACCCAAGAGACCCAGTACTTC.

This clonotype turned up a few times. The V call is TRBV20-1, the J call TRBJ2-3, with TRBD2 matching over 11 bases. Germline V CDR1 and CDR2: DFQATT, SNEGSKA (reference sequence). There are 17 residues in the CDR3. V shed 0 bases and J 5 bases; nucleotides not matched to a gene: 10. CDR3 loop: CSAREISGRALLDTQYF. The CDR3 DNA sequence: TGCAGTGCTAGAGAGATTAGCGGGAGGGCCCTTTTAGATACGCAGTATTTT.

This clonotype was counted between two and nine times. The chain joins TRBV7-8 to TRBJ2-2; TRBD1 matches 7 bases. The CDR3 is made up of 14 amino acids. Germline V gene data show CDR1 as SGHVS and CDR2 as FQNEAQ. The J segment lost 6 bases and the V segment lost 6 bases, leaving 7 bases of the junction unmatched. The chain's CDR3 is CASRPRQGSGELFF. As DNA, the CDR3 is TGTGCCAGCAGACCCCGACAGGGCTCCGGGGAGCTGTTTTTT.

This clonotype has only a few counts. The V and J genes are TRBV20-1 and TRBJ2-1, with 9 bases matching TRBD2. The CDR3 spans 15 residues. The V segment lost 0 bases and the J segment 12 bases; nucleotides outside the gene matches: 12. Per the germline V gene, CDR1 is DFQATT and CDR2 is SNEGSKA (reference sequence). The CDR3 spells CSARDGSGGRAVQFF. CDR3 nucleotide sequence: TGCAGTGCTAGAGACGGGTCCGGCGGGAGGGCCGTGCAGTTCTTC.

This clonotype occurred a few times. The V and J genes are TRBV25-1 and TRBJ2-7; a possible D gene is TRBD1 (5 bases). The CDR3 is made up of 14 amino acids. V lost 6 bases to trimming and J lost 3 bases, with 15 bases between them. Per germline, CDR1 MGHDK and CDR2 SYGVNS. CDR3 residues: CASRPTGILYEQYF. The CDR3 nucleotides read TGTGCCAGCAGACCTACAGGTATTCTCTACGAGCAGTACTTC.

This clonotype showed up many times. The DNA of the CDR3 is TGTGCCACCAGTGACCCCGATGGGACAGGGGTGGAGACCCAGTACTTC. Translated: CATSDPDGTGVETQYF. V usage is TRBV24-1 and J usage is TRBJ2-5, with TRBD1 matching 10 bases. CDR3 length: 16 residues. Germline lookup yields CDR1 KGHDR and CDR2 SFDVKD. V lost 4 bases, J lost 5 bases, and 9 bases stayed unmatched.

V usage is TRBV5-5 and J usage is TRBJ1-2; 7 positions agree with TRBD1. Trimming took 2 bases from V and 4 from J; bases not matched to a gene: 5. This CDR3 is 14 amino acids long. Germline CDR1 is SGHKS and CDR2 is YYEKEE (reference sequence). Here the CDR3 reads CASSLDREVYGYTF. The CDR3, as DNA: TGTGCCAGCAGCTTAGACAGGGAGGTCTATGGCTACACCTTC.

The chain couples TRBV10-3 to TRBJ2-7, with D perhaps TRBD2 (6 bases). This CDR3 is 16 amino acids long. The germline V and J ends were trimmed by 0 bases and 0 bases, with 12 bases remaining between them. CDR1 ENHRY and CDR2 SYGVKD come from the germline V gene. The CDR3 nucleotides read TGTGCCATCAGTGAGTCCGGCGGGGCAAGCTCCTACGAGCAGTACTTC. This gives the protein CAISESGGASSYEQYF.

The chain has TRBV24-1 and TRBJ2-1, with 8 bases identical to TRBD2. The junction had 8 bases not matched to a gene; V was cut back by 10 bases and J by 4 bases. This CDR3 has 14 amino acids. Per the germline V gene, CDR1 is KGHDR and CDR2 is SFDVKD. This CDR3 is CATRSSGSYNEQFF. The CDR3 coding sequence is TGTGCCACGAGGTCGAGCGGGAGTTACAATGAGCAGTTCTTC.

This clonotype was seen repeatedly, ten times or more. The chain is built from TRBV14 and TRBJ2-7, with D possibly being TRBD1 (5 bases). Germline values: CDR1 SGHDN, CDR2 FVKESK. CDR3 length equals 12 residues. V lost 4 bases to trimming and J lost 3 bases, with 7 bases between them. The CDR3 region is CASSPQVYEQYF. The CDR3, as DNA: TGTGCCAGCAGCCCACAGGTCTACGAGCAGTACTTC. Filled out from reference TRBV14 and TRBJ2-7, the complete variable domain reads EAGVTQFPSHSVIEKGQTVTLRCDPISGHDNLYWYRRVMGKEIKFLLHFVKESKQDESGMPNNRFLAERTGGTYSTLKVQPAELEDSGVYFCASSPQVYEQYFGPGTRLTVT.

The table lists this clonotype with many counts. This sequence joins TRBV30 and TRBJ2-3; unclear D gene. This CDR3 is 12 amino acids long. The V end was cut by 1 base, the J end by 5 bases, with 7 bases between. Germline loops: CDR1 GTSNPN, CDR2 SVGIG (reference sequence). This CDR3 is CAWSEVGDTQYF. The DNA for the CDR3 is TGTGCCTGGAGTGAAGTAGGAGATACGCAGTATTTT.

J is TRBJ1-6 and V is TRBV6-2 or TRBV6-3, with D perhaps TRBD1 (6 bases). V was cut by 5 bases and J by 4 bases, with 15 bases left in between. CDR1 and CDR2 from the germline V gene are MNHEY and SVGEGT. The CDR3 consists of 16 residues. CDR3: CASSPRGQPYNSPLHF. The CDR3 DNA sequence: TGTGCCAGCAGTCCCAGGGGCCAGCCTTATAATTCACCCCTCCACTTT.